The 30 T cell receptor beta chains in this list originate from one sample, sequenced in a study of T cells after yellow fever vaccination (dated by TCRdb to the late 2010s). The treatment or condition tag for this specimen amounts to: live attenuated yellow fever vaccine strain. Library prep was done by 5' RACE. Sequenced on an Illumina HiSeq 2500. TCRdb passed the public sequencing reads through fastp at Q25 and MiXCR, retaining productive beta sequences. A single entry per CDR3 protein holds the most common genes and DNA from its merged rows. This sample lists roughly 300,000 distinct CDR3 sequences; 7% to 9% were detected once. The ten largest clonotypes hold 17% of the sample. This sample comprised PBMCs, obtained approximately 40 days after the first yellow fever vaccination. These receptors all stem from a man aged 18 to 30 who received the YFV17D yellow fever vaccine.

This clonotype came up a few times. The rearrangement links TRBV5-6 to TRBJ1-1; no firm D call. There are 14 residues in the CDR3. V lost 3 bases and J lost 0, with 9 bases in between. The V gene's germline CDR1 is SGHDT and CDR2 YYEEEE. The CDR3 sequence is CASSWERVNTEAFF. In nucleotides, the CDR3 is TGTGCCAGCAGCTGGGAAAGAGTGAACACTGAAGCTTTCTTT.

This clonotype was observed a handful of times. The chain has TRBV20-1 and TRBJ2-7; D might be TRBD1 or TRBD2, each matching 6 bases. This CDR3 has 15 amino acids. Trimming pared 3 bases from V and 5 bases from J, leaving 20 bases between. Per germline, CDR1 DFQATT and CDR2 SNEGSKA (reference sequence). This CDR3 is CSARYRDSPFHEQYF. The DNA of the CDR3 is TGCAGTGCTAGGTACAGGGACTCCCCTTTCCACGAGCAGTACTTC.

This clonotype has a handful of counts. CDR3 coding DNA: TGTGCCAGTAACCTCAGGGGGCGACGCAATCAGCCCCAGCATTTT. The encoded protein is CASNLRGRRNQPQHF. This chain joins TRBV19 and TRBJ1-5; 8 bases match TRBD1. J lost 2 bases, V lost 7 bases, and 7 bases had no gene match. There are 15 residues in the CDR3. Germline-derived CDR1 and CDR2 are LNHDA and SQIVND (reference sequence).

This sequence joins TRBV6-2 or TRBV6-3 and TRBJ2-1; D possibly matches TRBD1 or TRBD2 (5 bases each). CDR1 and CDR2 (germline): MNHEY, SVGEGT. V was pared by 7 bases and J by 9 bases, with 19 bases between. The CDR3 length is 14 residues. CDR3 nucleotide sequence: TGTGCCAGCACCCAGGGAACCGGGGCGGGTGAGCAGTTCTTC. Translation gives CASTQGTGAGEQFF.

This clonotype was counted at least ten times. This CDR3 is CSVEGQGWDEQFF. CDR3 DNA sequence: TGCAGCGTTGAAGGGCAGGGTTGGGATGAGCAGTTCTTC. The V gene is TRBV29-1, the J gene TRBJ2-1, with a tentative D call TRBD1 (5 bases). In germline, CDR1 is SQVTM, CDR2 ANQGSEA. The CDR3 extends over 13 amino acids. Trimming shortened V by 1 base and J by 8 bases, and 12 bases separated the two germline ends.

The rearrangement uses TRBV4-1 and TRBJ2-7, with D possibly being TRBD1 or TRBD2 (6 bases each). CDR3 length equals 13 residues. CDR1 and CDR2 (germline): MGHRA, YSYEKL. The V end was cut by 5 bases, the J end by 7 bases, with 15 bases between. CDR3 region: CASSGGGVVEQYF. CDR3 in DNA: TGCGCCAGCAGCGGGGGCGGGGTAGTTGAGCAGTACTTC.

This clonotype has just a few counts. CDR3 protein: CASSFLTGPTEAFF. The CDR3 bases are TGTGCCAGCAGCTTTCTGACAGGGCCCACTGAAGCTTTCTTT. This chain links TRBV7-6 with TRBJ1-1, with 7 nucleotides matching TRBD1. From germline, CDR1 is SGHVS and CDR2 FNYEAQ. Trimming at V came to 3 bases and at J to 4 bases, leaving 5 bases not matched to a gene. CDR3 length: 14 amino acids.

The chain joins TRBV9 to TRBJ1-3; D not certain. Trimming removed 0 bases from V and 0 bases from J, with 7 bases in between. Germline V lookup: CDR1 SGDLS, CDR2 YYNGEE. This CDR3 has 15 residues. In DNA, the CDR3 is TGTGCCAGCAGCGTAGCTTTGGGCTCTGGAAACACCATATATTTT. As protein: CASSVALGSGNTIYF.

CDR3 region: CAGTNGSTDTQYF. In nucleotides, the CDR3 is TGTGCCGGGACTAACGGGAGCACAGATACGCAGTATTTT. The chain uses TRBV7-9 and TRBJ2-3; 7 bases match TRBD2. Trimming removed 11 bases from V and 0 bases from J; junction bases left unmatched: 5. The CDR3 covers 13 residues. Per the germline V gene, CDR1 is SEHNR and CDR2 is FQNEAQ (reference sequence). The full variable domain, with the rest looked up from reference TRBV7-9 and TRBJ2-3, is DTGVSQNPRHKITKRGQNVTFRCDPISEHNRLYWYRQTLGQGPEFLTYFQNEAQLEKSRLLSDRFSAERPKGSFSTLEIQRTEQGDSAMYLCAGTNGSTDTQYFGPGTRLTVL.

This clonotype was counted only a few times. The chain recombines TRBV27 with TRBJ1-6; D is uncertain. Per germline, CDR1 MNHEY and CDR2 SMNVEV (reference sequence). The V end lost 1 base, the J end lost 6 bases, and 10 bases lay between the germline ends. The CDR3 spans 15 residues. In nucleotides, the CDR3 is TGTGCCAGCAGTTTATATGCAACTTCTAATTCACCCCTCCACTTT. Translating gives CASSLYATSNSPLHF.

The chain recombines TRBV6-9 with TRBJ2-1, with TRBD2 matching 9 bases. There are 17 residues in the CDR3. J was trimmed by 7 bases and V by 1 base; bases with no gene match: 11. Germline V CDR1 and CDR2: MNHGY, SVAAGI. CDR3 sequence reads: CASSYWGGGGARNEQFF. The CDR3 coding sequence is TGTGCCAGCAGTTATTGGGGTGGCGGGGGGGCTAGGAATGAGCAGTTCTTC.

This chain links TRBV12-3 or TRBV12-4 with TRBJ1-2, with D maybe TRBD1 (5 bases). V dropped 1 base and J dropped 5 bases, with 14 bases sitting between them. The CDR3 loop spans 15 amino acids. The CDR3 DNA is TGTGCCAGCAGTTTAGGGCTCAGGGAATTTTATGGCTACACCTTC. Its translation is CASSLGLREFYGYTF.

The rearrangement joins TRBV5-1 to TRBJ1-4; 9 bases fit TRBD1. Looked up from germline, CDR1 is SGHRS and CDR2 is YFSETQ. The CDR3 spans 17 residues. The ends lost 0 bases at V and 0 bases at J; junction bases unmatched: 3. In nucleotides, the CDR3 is TGCGCCAGCAGCTTGGGAACAGGGGGCGCAACTAATGAAAAACTGTTTTTT. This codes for CASSLGTGGATNEKLFF.

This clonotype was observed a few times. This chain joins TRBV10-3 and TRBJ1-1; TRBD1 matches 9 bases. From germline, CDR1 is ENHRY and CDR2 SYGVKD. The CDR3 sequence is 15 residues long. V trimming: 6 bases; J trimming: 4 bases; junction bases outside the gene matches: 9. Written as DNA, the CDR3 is TGTGCCATCAGGACGTCGACAGGGGGGAGCACTGAAGCTTTCTTT. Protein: CAIRTSTGGSTEAFF.

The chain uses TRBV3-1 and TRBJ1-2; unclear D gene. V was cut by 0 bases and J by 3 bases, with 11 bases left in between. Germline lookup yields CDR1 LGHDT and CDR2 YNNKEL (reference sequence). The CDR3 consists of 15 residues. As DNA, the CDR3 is TGTGCCAGCAGCCAAGATTTGACGTACGACTATGGCTACACCTTC. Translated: CASSQDLTYDYGYTF. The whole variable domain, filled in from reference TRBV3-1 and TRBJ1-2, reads DTAVSQTPKYLVTQMGNDKSIKCEQNLGHDTMYWYKQDSKKFLKIMFSYNNKELIINETVPNRFSPKSPDKAHLNLHINSLELGDSAVYFCASSQDLTYDYGYTFGSGTRLTVV.

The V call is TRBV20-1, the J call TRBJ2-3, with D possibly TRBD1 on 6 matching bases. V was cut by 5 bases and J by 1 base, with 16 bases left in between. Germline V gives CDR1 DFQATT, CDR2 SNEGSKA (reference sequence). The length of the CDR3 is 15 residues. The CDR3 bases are TGCAGTGCTGATGGGGCGAAGGGGGGCACAGATACGCAGTATTTT. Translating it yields CSADGAKGGTDTQYF.

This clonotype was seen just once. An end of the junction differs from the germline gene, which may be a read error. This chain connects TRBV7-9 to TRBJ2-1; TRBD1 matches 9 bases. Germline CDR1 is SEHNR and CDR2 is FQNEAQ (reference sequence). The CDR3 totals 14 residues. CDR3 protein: CASSRTGVGNEEFF. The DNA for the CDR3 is TGTGCCAGCAGCCGGACAGGGGTTGGCAATGAGGAGTTCTTC.

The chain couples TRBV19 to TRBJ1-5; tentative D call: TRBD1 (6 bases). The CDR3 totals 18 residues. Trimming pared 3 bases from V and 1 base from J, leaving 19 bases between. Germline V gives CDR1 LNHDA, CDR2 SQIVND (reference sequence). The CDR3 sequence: CASSIRVAQGRSNQPQHF. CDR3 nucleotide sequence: TGTGCCAGTAGTATTCGGGTTGCACAGGGTCGCAGCAATCAGCCCCAGCATTTT.

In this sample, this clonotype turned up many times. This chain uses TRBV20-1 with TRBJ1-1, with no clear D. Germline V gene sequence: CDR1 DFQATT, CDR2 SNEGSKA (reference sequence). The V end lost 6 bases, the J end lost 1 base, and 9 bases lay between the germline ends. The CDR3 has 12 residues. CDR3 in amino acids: CSALPGNTEAFF. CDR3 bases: TGCAGTGCACTCCCGGGGAACACTGAAGCTTTCTTT.

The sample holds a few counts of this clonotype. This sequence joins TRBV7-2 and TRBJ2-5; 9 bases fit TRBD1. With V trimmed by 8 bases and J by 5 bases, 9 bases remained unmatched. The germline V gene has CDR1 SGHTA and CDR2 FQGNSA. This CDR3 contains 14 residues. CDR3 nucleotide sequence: TGTGCCAGCCTATCCTTACAGGGGGCCGAGACCCAGTACTTC. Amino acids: CASLSLQGAETQYF.

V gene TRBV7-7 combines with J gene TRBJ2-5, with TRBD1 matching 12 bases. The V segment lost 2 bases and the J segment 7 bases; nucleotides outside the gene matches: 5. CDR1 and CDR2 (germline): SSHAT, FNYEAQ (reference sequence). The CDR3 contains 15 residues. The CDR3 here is CASSLRGQGAGTQYF. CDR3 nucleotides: TGTGCCAGCAGCTTACGGGGACAGGGGGCAGGGACCCAGTACTTC.

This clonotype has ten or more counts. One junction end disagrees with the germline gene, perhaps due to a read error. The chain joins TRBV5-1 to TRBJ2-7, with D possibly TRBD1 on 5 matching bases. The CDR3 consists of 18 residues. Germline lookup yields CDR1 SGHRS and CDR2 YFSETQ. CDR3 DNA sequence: TGCGCCAGCAGCATGGGTCTCTGGGGCGAGCTAGTCTCCGACGAGCAGTACTTC. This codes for CASSMGLWGELVSDEQYF. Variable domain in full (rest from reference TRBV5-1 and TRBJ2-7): KAGVTQTPRYLIKTRGQQVTLSCSPISGHRSVSWYQQTPGQGLQFLFEYFSETQRNKGNFPGRFSGRQFSNSRSEMNVSTLELGDSALYLCASSMGLWGELVSDEQYFGPGTRLTVT.

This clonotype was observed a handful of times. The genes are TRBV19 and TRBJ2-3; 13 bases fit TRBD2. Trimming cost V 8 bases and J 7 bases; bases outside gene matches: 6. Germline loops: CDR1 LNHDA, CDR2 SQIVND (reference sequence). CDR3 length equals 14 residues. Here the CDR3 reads CASRLAGGRNTQYF. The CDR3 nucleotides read TGTGCCAGTCGACTAGCGGGGGGCCGGAATACGCAGTATTTT.

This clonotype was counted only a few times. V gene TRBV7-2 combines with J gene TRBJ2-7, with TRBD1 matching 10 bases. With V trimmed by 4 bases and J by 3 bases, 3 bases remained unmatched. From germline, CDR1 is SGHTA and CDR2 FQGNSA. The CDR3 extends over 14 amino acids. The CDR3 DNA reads TGTGCCAGCAGCTGGGACAGGGGAGACTACGAGCAGTACTTC. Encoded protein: CASSWDRGDYEQYF.

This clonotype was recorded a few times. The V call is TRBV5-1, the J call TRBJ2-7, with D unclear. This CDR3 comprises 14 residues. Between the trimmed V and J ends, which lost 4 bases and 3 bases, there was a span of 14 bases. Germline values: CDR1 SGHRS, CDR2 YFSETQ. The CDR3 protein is CASSVKGQYYEQYF. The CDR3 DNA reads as TGCGCCAGCAGCGTGAAAGGGCAGTACTACGAGCAGTACTTC.

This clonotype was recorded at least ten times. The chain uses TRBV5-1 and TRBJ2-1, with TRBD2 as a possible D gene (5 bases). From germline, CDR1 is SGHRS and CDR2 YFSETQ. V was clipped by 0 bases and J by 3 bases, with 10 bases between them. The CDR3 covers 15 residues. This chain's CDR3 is CASSLDGDFYNEQFF. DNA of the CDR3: TGCGCCAGCAGCTTGGACGGGGATTTCTACAATGAGCAGTTCTTC.

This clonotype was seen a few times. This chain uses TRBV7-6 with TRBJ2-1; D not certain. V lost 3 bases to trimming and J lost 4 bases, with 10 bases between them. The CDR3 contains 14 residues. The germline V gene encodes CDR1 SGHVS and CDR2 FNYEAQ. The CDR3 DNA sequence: TGTGCCAGCAGCTTTCAGGAATTTTACAATGAGCAGTTCTTC. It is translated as CASSFQEFYNEQFF.

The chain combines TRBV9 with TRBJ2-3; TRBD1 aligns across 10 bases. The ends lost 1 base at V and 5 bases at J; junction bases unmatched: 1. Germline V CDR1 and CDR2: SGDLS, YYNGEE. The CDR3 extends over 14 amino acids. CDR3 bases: TGTGCCAGCAGCGTAAGGACAGGGGGAGATACGCAGTATTTT. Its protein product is CASSVRTGGDTQYF. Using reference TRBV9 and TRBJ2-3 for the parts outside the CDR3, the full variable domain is DSGVTQTPKHLITATGQRVTLRCSPRSGDLSVYWYQQSLDQGLQFLIQYYNGEERAKGNILERFSAQQFPDLHSELNLSSLELGDSALYFCASSVRTGGDTQYFGPGTRLTVL.

The CDR3 loop reads CASSPSTGELEQYF. CDR3 in DNA: TGCGCCAGCAGCCCGTCTACAGGGGAGCTCGAGCAGTACTTC. The chain joins TRBV5-1 to TRBJ2-7; 7 bases fit TRBD1. The germline gives CDR1 SGHRS, CDR2 YFSETQ. V was pared by 4 bases and J by 6 bases, with 10 bases of the junction left unmatched. The CDR3 sequence is 14 residues long.

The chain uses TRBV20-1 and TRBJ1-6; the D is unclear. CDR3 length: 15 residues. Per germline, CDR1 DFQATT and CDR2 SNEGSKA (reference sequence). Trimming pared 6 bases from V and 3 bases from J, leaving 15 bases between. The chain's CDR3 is CSATPWLHYNSPLHF. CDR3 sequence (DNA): TGCAGTGCCACCCCCTGGTTGCACTATAATTCACCCCTCCACTTT.